This T cell receptor beta chain was identified during a study of Graves' ophthalmopathy and Graves' hyperthyroidism. Germline CDR1 and CDR2: SGHDT and YYEEEE. J lost 1 base, V lost 4 bases, and 8 bases had no gene match. This CDR3 has 17 residues. The sample holds a few counts of this clonotype. Amplified TCR beta CDR3 regions were obtained using RNA transcripts as template. First-round RT-PCR with HTBI primers preceded a second-round multiplex PCR. TCRdb processed the multiplex PCR reads anew with MiXCR; each CDR3 protein has one entry. The repertoire holds over a million distinct CDR3 sequences, with around a third as singletons.

The sequence was obtained from an adult man with Graves' hyperthyroidism. Sequencing used peripheral blood or thyroid tissue (not recorded which). The chain links TRBV5-6 to TRBJ2-5, with 12 nucleotides matching TRBD2. CDR3 nucleotide sequence: TGTGCCAGCAGCCCGCTAGCGGGAGGGTCTAGCCAAGAGACCCAGTACTTC. This codes for CASSPLAGGSSQETQYF.